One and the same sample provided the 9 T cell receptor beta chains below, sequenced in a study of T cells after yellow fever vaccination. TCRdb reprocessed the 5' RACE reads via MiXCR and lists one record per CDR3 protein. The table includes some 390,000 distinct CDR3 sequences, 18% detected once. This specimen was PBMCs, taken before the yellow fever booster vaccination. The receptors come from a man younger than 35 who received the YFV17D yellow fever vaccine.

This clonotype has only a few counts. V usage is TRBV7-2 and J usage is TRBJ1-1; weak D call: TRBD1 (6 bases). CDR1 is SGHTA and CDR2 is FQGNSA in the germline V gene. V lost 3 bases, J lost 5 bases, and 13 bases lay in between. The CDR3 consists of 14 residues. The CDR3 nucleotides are TGTGCCAGCAGCTTTCCAGGGGCGCTGACTGAAGCTTTCTTT. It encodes CASSFPGALTEAFF.

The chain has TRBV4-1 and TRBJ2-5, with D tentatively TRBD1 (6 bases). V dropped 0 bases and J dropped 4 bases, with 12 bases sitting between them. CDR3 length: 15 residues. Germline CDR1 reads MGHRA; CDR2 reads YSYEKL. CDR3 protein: CASSQDAGVGETQYF. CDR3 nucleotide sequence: TGCGCCAGCAGCCAAGACGCAGGGGTTGGAGAGACCCAGTACTTC.

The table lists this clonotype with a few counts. CDR3 DNA: TGCAGTGCTTCGGACCGGAATGGCTACACCTTC. Its translation: CSASDRNGYTF. This sequence joins TRBV20-1 and TRBJ1-2; D call uncertain. The germline V gene encodes CDR1 DFQATT and CDR2 SNEGSKA (reference sequence). V lost 5 bases, J lost 6 bases, and 10 bases lay in between. The CDR3 sequence is 11 residues long.

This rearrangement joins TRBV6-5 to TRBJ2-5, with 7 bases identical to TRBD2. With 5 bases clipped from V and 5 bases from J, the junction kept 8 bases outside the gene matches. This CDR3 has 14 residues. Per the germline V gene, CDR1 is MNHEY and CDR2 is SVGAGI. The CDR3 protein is CASSNLGGWETQYF. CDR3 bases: TGTGCCAGCAGTAATCTCGGGGGGTGGGAGACCCAGTACTTC.

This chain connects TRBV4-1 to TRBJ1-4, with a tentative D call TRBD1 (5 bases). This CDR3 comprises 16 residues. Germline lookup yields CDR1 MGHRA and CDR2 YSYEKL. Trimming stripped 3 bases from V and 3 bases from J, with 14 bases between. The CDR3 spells CASSQNQGTANEKLFF. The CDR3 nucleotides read TGCGCCAGCAGCCAGAACCAGGGCACGGCTAATGAAAAACTGTTTTTT.

CDR3: CASSSGTSGGADEQFF. CDR3 DNA sequence: TGTGCCAGCAGCTCTGGGACTAGCGGGGGGGCGGATGAGCAGTTCTTC. This chain connects TRBV11-3 to TRBJ2-1; 16 bases match TRBD2. There are 16 residues in the CDR3. From germline, CDR1 is SGHNT and CDR2 YENEEA. The trim removed 4 bases at V and 8 bases at J, leaving 5 bases unmatched.

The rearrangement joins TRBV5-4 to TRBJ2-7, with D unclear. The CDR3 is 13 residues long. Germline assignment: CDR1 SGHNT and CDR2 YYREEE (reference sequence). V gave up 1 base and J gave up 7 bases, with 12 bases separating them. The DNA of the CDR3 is TGTGCCAGCAGCTTGACCTTATCTGGGGAGCAGTACTTC. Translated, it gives CASSLTLSGEQYF.

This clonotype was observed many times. In nucleotides, the CDR3 is TGTGCCAGCAGAAAGGGGGGACAGAGCAATCAGCCCCAGCATTTT. This translates into CASRKGGQSNQPQHF. The chain couples TRBV27 to TRBJ1-5; 7 bases line up with TRBD1. V shed 6 bases, J shed 1 base, and the junction held 6 bases outside the gene matches. This CDR3 region has 15 residues. The germline V gene has CDR1 MNHEY and CDR2 SMNVEV (reference sequence).

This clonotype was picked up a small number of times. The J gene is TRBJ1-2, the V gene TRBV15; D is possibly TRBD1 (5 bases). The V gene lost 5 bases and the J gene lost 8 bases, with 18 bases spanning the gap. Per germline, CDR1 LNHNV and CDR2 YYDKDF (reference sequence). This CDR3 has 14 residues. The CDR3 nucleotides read TGTGCCACCAGCGCCCGACGGGGCCTGTGGGGCTACACCTTC. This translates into CATSARRGLWGYTF.